The next 22 T cell receptor beta chains were all read from a single sample in a study of blood T cell repertoires in COVID-19 (dated by TCRdb to 2020 to 2022). Receptor libraries were prepared by the immunoSEQ multiplex PCR assay. The table comes from immuneACCESS by way of TCRdb, which keeps in-frame sequences with V and J called. Part of the clones is missing from these tables; in studies checked, under half for an unresolved V gene and the rest for unknown reasons. A total of some 130,000 clones appear in this sample, around nine tenths of them only once. Clones ranked in the top ten supply about 4% of the sample. Specimen: peripheral blood. These TCRs come from a man in his fifties or sixties with active COVID-19.

This chain uses TRBV2 with TRBJ1-2; 7 bases match TRBD1. The germline V gene encodes CDR1 SNHLY and CDR2 FYNNEI. The V and J ends lost 6 bases and 2 bases, in that order; junction bases with no gene match: 3. The CDR3 extends over 13 amino acids. In DNA, the CDR3 is TGTGCCAGCAGCACACAGGGGAACTATGGCTACACCTTC. Translating it yields CASSTQGNYGYTF.

The chain has TRBV5-1 and TRBJ1-5, with D hard to call. The CDR3 has 15 residues. V lost 0 bases, J lost 2 bases, and 9 bases lay in between. Per germline, CDR1 SGHRS and CDR2 YFSETQ. The CDR3 sequence is CASSLGGERNQPQHF. CDR3 nucleotide sequence: TGCGCCAGCAGCTTGGGCGGGGAGCGCAATCAGCCCCAGCATTTT.

The chain links TRBV7-8 to TRBJ2-3, with TRBD2 matching over 16 bases. CDR1 is SGHVS and CDR2 is FQNEAQ in the germline V gene. The CDR3 sequence is 18 residues long. The junction had 2 bases not matched to a gene; V was cut back by 0 bases and J by 2 bases. CDR3 nucleotides: TGTGCCAGCAGCTTAGCGGGGACTAGCGGGGGGGCCACAGATACGCAGTATTTT. This gives the protein CASSLAGTSGGATDTQYF.

This chain connects TRBV4-1 to TRBJ2-2; possible D gene TRBD2, 5 bases. Germline CDR1 MGHRA, CDR2 YSYEKL. The V end was cut by 1 base, the J end by 6 bases, with 9 bases between. The CDR3 runs 14 residues. Written as DNA, the CDR3 is TGCGCCAGCAGCCAAGCGGTGAGGGCCGGGGAGCTGTTTTTT. Translated: CASSQAVRAGELFF.

The rearrangement links TRBV4-2 to TRBJ1-1, with D unresolved. Trimming pared 0 bases from V and 1 base from J, leaving 9 bases between. The germline gives CDR1 LGHNA, CDR2 YNFKEQ. The CDR3 has 15 residues. The chain's CDR3 is CASSQDWAGNTEAFF. The DNA for the CDR3 is TGTGCCAGCAGCCAAGATTGGGCAGGGAACACTGAAGCTTTCTTT.

V is TRBV11-3 and J is TRBJ1-1, with TRBD1 matching 7 bases. Germline loops: CDR1 SGHNT, CDR2 YENEEA. The ends lost 0 bases at V and 12 bases at J; junction bases unmatched: 13. CDR3 length: 15 amino acids. This CDR3 reads CASSLEPTGRNGPFF. The CDR3 DNA is TGTGCCAGCAGCTTAGAACCGACAGGGAGGAACGGGCCTTTCTTT.

V usage is TRBV5-4 and J usage is TRBJ1-4; D remains unclear. The CDR3 loop spans 14 amino acids. Germline V gene sequence: CDR1 SGHNT, CDR2 YYREEE (reference sequence). Trimming cost V 5 bases and J 5 bases, with 13 bases left between them. The CDR3 here is CASSFGSKNEKLFF. The CDR3 DNA follows: TGTGCCAGCAGTTTCGGGTCCAAGAATGAAAAACTGTTTTTT.

The chain recombines TRBV12-5 with TRBJ2-7, with D perhaps matching TRBD1 (6 bases). CDR3 length equals 11 residues. Germline loops: CDR1 LGHNT, CDR2 FRNRAP. V dropped 6 bases and J dropped 11 bases, with 14 bases sitting between them. The CDR3 nucleotides read TGTGCTAGTGGGACGCTGGGACATAAGTACTTC. Translation: CASGTLGHKYF.

The J gene is TRBJ1-1, the V gene TRBV27; TRBD1 aligns across 10 bases. V gave up 5 bases and J gave up 1 base; unmatched junction bases: 7. This CDR3 is 16 amino acids long. CDR1 is MNHEY and CDR2 is SMNVEV in the germline V gene (reference sequence). The CDR3 DNA follows: TGTGCCAGCAGTCATTCAGGGACAGGGGAGAACACTGAAGCTTTCTTT. This translates into CASSHSGTGENTEAFF.

V and J are TRBV5-4 and TRBJ1-6, with TRBD1 matching 7 bases. V gave up 5 bases and J gave up 7 bases; unmatched junction bases: 6. In germline, CDR1 is SGHNT, CDR2 YYREEE (reference sequence). This CDR3 contains 14 residues. The CDR3 spells CASRPRDSNSPLHF. In nucleotides, the CDR3 is TGTGCCAGCAGACCCCGGGACAGCAATTCACCCCTCCACTTT.

The chain employs TRBV13 and TRBJ2-2; 11 bases line up with TRBD2. The J segment lost 5 bases and the V segment lost 5 bases, leaving 19 bases of the junction unmatched. The CDR3 has 20 amino acids. Germline CDR1 and CDR2: PRHDT and FYEKMQ (reference sequence). The CDR3 DNA is TGTGCCAGCAGCGCCTTTAGCGGGAGGGCCTTACGGGAGAGGACCGGGGAGCTGTTTTTT. Residues: CASSAFSGRALRERTGELFF.

This clone appeared once. V usage is TRBV5-6 and J usage is TRBJ2-5, with 7 positions matching TRBD2. Germline lookup yields CDR1 SGHDT and CDR2 YYEEEE. V was pared by 4 bases and J by 1 base, with 7 bases of the junction left unmatched. The CDR3 sequence is 15 residues long. This chain's CDR3 is CASSRLSGGQETQYF. The CDR3 DNA reads as TGTGCCAGCAGCCGCTTGTCGGGGGGCCAAGAGACCCAGTACTTC.

The chain uses TRBV6-1 and TRBJ2-5, with a tentative D call TRBD2 (6 bases). In germline, CDR1 is MNHNS, CDR2 SASEGT. The ends were cut back, 0 bases at V and 5 bases at J, with 16 bases in the middle. This CDR3 spans 16 amino acids. CDR3 DNA: TGTGCCAGCAGTGAAGCGGTGCGGGGAAGGGGTGAGACCCAGTACTTC. This translates into CASSEAVRGRGETQYF.

The V and J genes are TRBV10-3 and TRBJ1-2; 7 positions agree with TRBD1. The CDR3 runs 13 residues. V dropped 3 bases and J dropped 5; count of bases not matched to a gene: 3. CDR1 ENHRY and CDR2 SYGVKD come from the germline V gene. The CDR3 nucleotides read TGTGCCATCAGTGACAGGGGGGATTATGGCTACACCTTC. Protein product: CAISDRGDYGYTF.

The V gene is TRBV7-9, the J gene TRBJ2-7, with 9 bases fitting TRBD2. CDR3 size: 16 residues. V lost 0 bases and J lost 8; bases outside the gene matches: 11. Germline V gene sequence: CDR1 SEHNR, CDR2 FQNEAQ (reference sequence). The CDR3 region has the DNA TGTGCCAGCAGCTTAGCGAGGACTAGCGCGAGGAGGAAGCAGTACGTC. This codes for CASSLARTSARRKQYV.

The chain carries TRBV7-2 and TRBJ2-3, with a weak D call TRBD2 (6 bases). Germline V gene sequence: CDR1 SGHTA, CDR2 FQGNSA. This CDR3 comprises 15 residues. Trimming stripped 11 bases from V and 1 base from J, with 19 bases between. The CDR3 is CASKMGGAGTDTQYF. CDR3 sequence (DNA): TGTGCCTCGAAAATGGGGGGAGCCGGCACAGATACGCAGTATTTT.

This clone was found once. This chain joins TRBV12-3 or TRBV12-4 and TRBJ1-1; D perhaps matches TRBD1 (6 bases). Trimming pared 5 bases from V and 5 bases from J, leaving 9 bases between. This CDR3 comprises 12 residues. For the CDR3, the DNA is TGTGCCAGCAGTAAACAGGGAACTGAAGCTTTCTTT. Its translation is CASSKQGTEAFF.

The chain links TRBV10-1 to TRBJ2-5; TRBD2 matches 9 bases. The CDR3 is made up of 16 amino acids. CDR1 and CDR2 from the germline V gene are WNHNN and SYGVQD (reference sequence). Trimming removed 3 bases from V and 1 base from J; junction bases left unmatched: 6. The CDR3 loop reads CASSEIAGVPQETQYF. In DNA, the CDR3 is TGCGCCAGCAGTGAAATAGCGGGAGTACCCCAAGAGACCCAGTACTTC.

CDR3 bases: TGTGCCAGCACCCAGGGAGGTGGGGTAAATGAAAAACTGTTTTTT. It translates to CASTQGGGVNEKLFF. J is TRBJ1-4 and V is TRBV7-8; tentative D call: TRBD1 (5 bases). V lost 7 bases and J 5 bases, leaving 17 bases between the germline ends. Germline CDR1 is SGHVS and CDR2 is FQNEAQ. The CDR3 consists of 15 residues.

The rearrangement joins TRBV18 to TRBJ2-5; the match to TRBD2 covers 7 bases. Unmatched junction bases numbered 6, after V lost 3 bases and J lost 2 bases. The CDR3 runs to 15 residues. The germline gives CDR1 KGHSH, CDR2 LQKENI. The CDR3 DNA reads as TGTGCCAGCTCACCCTTGGCGGGGGAGCAAGAGACCCAGTACTTC. The encoded protein is CASSPLAGEQETQYF.

A single count supports this clone. The chain recombines TRBV2 with TRBJ2-1; TRBD2 matches at 7 bases. Germline CDR1 is SNHLY and CDR2 is FYNNEI. This CDR3 is 13 amino acids long. Losses at the gene ends were 11 bases for V and 7 bases for J; bases not matched to a gene: 11. CDR3 nucleotide sequence: TGTGCCGGACGGGGGGACGAAGATAATGAGCAGTTCTTC. Protein sequence: CAGRGDEDNEQFF.

The chain couples TRBV18 to TRBJ1-2; 7 positions match TRBD1. The V gene's germline CDR1 is KGHSH and CDR2 LQKENI. This CDR3 is 15 amino acids long. The J segment lost 5 bases and the V segment lost 2 bases, leaving 8 bases of the junction unmatched. As DNA, the CDR3 is TGTGCCAGCTCACCAGCGAGACAGGGATCTTATGGCTACACCTTC. Its translation: CASSPARQGSYGYTF. Combining the CDR3 with reference TRBV18 and TRBJ1-2 gives the whole variable domain NAGVMQNPRHLVRRRGQEARLRCSPMKGHSHVYWYRQLPEEGLKFMVYLQKENIIDESGMPKERFSAEFPKEGPSILRIQQVVRGDSAAYFCASSPARQGSYGYTFGSGTRLTVV.